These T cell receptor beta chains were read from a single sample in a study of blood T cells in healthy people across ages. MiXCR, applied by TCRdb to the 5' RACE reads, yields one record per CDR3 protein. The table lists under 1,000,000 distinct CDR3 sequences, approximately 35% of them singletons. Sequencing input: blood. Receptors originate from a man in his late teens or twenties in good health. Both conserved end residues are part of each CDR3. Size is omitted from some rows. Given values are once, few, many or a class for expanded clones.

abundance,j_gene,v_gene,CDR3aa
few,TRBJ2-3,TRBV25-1,CASSEWTGTDTQYF
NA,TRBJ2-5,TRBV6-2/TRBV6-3,CASSYLAGQYGQYF
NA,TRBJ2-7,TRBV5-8,CAGSSQTAAGEQYF
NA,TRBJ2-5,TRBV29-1,CSVGNPGNEQYF
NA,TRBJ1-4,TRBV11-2,CASSLTRRSFATNEKLFF
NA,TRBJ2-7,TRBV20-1,CSAEGDYEQYF
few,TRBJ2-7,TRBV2,CASEQGPEDEQYF
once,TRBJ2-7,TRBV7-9,CASSWSGGPSAEQYF
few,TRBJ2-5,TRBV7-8,CASSGTLGQETQYF
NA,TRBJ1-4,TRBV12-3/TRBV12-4,CASSPRDTRSATNKKLFF
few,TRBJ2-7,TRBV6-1,CASSERPTSYEQYF
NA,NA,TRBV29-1,CSAQRRAETQYF
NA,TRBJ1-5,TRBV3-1,CASSQDRGDPQHF
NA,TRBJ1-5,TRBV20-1,CSADREGNQPQHF
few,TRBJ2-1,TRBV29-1,CSVAGATTNSEQFF
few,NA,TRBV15,CATRSSYNEQYF
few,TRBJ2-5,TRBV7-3,CASSPNGGKETQYF
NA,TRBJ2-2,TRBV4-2,CASSQDDFAGPTGELFF
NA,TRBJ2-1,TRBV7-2,CAGSPQGGPSYNEQFF
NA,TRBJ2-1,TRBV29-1,CSGGPGNGQFF
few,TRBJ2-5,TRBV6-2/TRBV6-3,CASSYLDTGETQYF
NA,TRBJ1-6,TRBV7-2,CASSLPHSPLHF
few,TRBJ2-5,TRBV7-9,CASEGLAVQETQYF
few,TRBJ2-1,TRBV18,CASSPGVSNSYNEQFF
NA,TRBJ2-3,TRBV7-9,CASSSKPGQSTDTQYF
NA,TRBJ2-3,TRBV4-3,CASSPAGAGTDTQYF
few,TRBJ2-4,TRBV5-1,CASSSDRAENIQYF
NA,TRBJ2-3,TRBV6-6,CASIPATDTQYF
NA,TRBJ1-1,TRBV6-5,CASSYSRGAAAFF
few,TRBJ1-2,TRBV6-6,CASSYFDSRPYGYTF
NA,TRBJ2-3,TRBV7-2,CASSFRGSASTDTQYF
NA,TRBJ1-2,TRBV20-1,CSASTGAYGYTF
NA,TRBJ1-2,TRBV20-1,CSASMGGVLHGYTF
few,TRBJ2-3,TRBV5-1,CASSIGQETTDTQYF
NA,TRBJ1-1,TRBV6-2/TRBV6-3,CASSSGQGARLTEAFF
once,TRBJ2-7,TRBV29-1,CSVVGTGRYEQCF
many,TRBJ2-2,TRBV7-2,CASSLGGDTGELFF
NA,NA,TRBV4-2,CVSSQAALFGRQGLPRDEQYF
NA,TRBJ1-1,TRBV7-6,CASKGSNTEAFF
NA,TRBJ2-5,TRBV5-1,CASGDRGLDQETQYF
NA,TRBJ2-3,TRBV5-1,CASSLSKQGHTDTQYF
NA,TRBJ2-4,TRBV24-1,CATGEGYIQYF
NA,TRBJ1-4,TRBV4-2,CASSLRPGQPNEKLFF
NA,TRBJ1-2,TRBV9,CASSVDGSGFYGYTF
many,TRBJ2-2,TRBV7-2,CAGRTGDTGELFF
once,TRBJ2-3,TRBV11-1,CASIPGRGGRTDKQYF
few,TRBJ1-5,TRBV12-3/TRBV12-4,CASSPNIQGWAQPQHF
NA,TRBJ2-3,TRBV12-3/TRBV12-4,CASSLKASGGHTDTQYF